The next 26 T cell receptor beta chains were all read from a single sample in a study of T-cell reconstitution after alpha-beta-depleted transplantation in children. A library of TCRbeta sequences, prepared with unique molecular identifiers, was generated. TCRdb re-called the PCR reads with MiXCR, one entry per CDR3 protein. The table includes roughly 220,000 distinct CDR3 sequences, more than 7.5% detected once. Sequencing was performed on PBMCs from the stem cell graft donor, taken from the stem cell graft. The receptors shown here come from a human donor who donated a stem cell graft to a child with SCID.

This clonotype has at least ten counts. The chain uses TRBV20-1 and TRBJ1-5; 7 bases line up with TRBD1. Germline CDR1 is DFQATT and CDR2 is SNEGSKA (reference sequence). V was clipped by 6 bases and J by 1 base; unmatched bases: 6. CDR3 size: 14 residues. The CDR3 protein is CSAQGVGSNQPQHF. The CDR3 nucleotides read TGCAGTGCCCAGGGGGTCGGCAGCAATCAGCCCCAGCATTTT.

At least ten counts were recorded for this clonotype. J is TRBJ2-1 and V is TRBV27; maybe TRBD2 (6 bases). Per the germline V gene, CDR1 is MNHEY and CDR2 is SMNVEV (reference sequence). V lost 7 bases, J lost 8 bases, and 18 bases lay in between. This CDR3 spans 14 amino acids. CDR3 sequence (DNA): TGTGCCAGCACCCTAGGTGGAGGGTACGATGAGCAGTTCTTC. The encoded protein is CASTLGGGYDEQFF.

This clonotype was recorded at least ten times. The V gene is TRBV7-9, the J gene TRBJ2-3; no definite D call. This CDR3 has 15 amino acids. V lost 0 bases to trimming and J lost 4 bases, with 11 bases between them. Germline assignment: CDR1 SEHNR and CDR2 FQNEAQ (reference sequence). In DNA form, the CDR3 reads TGTGCCAGCAGCTTAGCTGACTCTGGCGCAGATACGCAGTATTTT. The encoded protein is CASSLADSGADTQYF.

The chain has TRBV11-3 and TRBJ2-2, with 11 nucleotides matching TRBD2. This CDR3 has 16 residues. The V segment lost 5 bases and the J segment 4 bases; nucleotides outside the gene matches: 6. Germline CDR1 is SGHNT and CDR2 is YENEEA. The CDR3 is CASSPGLAETTGELFF. The CDR3 DNA reads TGTGCCAGCAGCCCGGGACTAGCGGAGACCACCGGGGAGCTGTTTTTT.

This clonotype was recorded at least ten times. The chain employs TRBV7-2 and TRBJ1-1; a possible D gene is TRBD1 (5 bases). Trimming stripped 1 base from V and 2 bases from J, with 14 bases between. Germline V CDR1 and CDR2: SGHTA, FQGNSA. The length of the CDR3 is 16 residues. The CDR3 protein is CASSLVLGGENTEAFF. The CDR3 DNA reads TGTGCCAGCAGCTTAGTCCTTGGGGGAGAAAACACTGAAGCTTTCTTT.

Concerning this clonotype itself: A much more abundant neighbour one base away suggests this may be a read error. The chain is built from TRBV7-9 and TRBJ2-7; D ambiguous. The V gene's germline CDR1 is SEHNR and CDR2 FQNEAQ (reference sequence). This CDR3 comprises 11 residues. The germline V and J ends were trimmed by 6 bases and 7 bases, with 10 bases remaining between them. The CDR3 DNA reads as TGTGCCAGCAGTTCCAGACGGGAGCAGTACTTC. It translates to CASSSRREQYF.

Many counts were recorded for this clonotype. The V gene is TRBV19, the J gene TRBJ1-2; 7 bases are a match to TRBD1. The germline gives CDR1 LNHDA, CDR2 SQIVND (reference sequence). The CDR3 runs to 14 residues. J lost 4 bases, V lost 8 bases, and 10 bases had no gene match. The CDR3 sequence: CASWDRQGTYGYTF. The CDR3 nucleotides read TGTGCCAGTTGGGACAGACAGGGAACCTATGGCTACACCTTC.

The table lists this clonotype with many counts. This sequence joins TRBV6-5 and TRBJ1-5, with D perhaps matching TRBD1 (5 bases). The CDR3 spans 15 residues. Trimming pared 2 bases from V and 5 bases from J, leaving 13 bases between. The germline V gene encodes CDR1 MNHEY and CDR2 SVGAGI. As DNA, the CDR3 is TGTGCCAGCAGTTACCAGACAAAGGGGTATCAGCCCCAGCATTTT. It encodes CASSYQTKGYQPQHF.

This clonotype was seen repeatedly, ten times or more. The genes are TRBV12-3 or TRBV12-4 and TRBJ1-1; possible D gene TRBD1, 6 bases. V lost 3 bases to trimming and J lost 4 bases, with 12 bases between them. This CDR3 region has 14 residues. The CDR3 DNA reads TGTGCCAGCAGTTTTTGGGACACCCGCACTGAAGCTTTCTTT. It encodes CASSFWDTRTEAFF.

This clonotype has at least ten counts. The J gene is TRBJ2-2, the V gene TRBV11-2; either TRBD1 or TRBD2 may fit D (5 bases each). The CDR3 extends over 14 amino acids. Deletions cut 3 bases from V and 6 bases from J, with 11 bases between. The germline gives CDR1 SGHAT, CDR2 FQNNGV. The CDR3 loop reads CASSFKGSSGELFF. DNA of the CDR3: TGTGCCAGCAGCTTCAAGGGGAGTTCCGGGGAGCTGTTTTTT.

This clonotype was observed many times. The chain carries TRBV6-5 and TRBJ2-1, with 13 bases identical to TRBD2. J gave up 5 bases and V 6 bases, and 4 bases lay outside the gene matches. CDR3 length equals 15 residues. Germline V gives CDR1 MNHEY, CDR2 SVGAGI. Written as DNA, the CDR3 is TGTGCCAGCAGATATGGACTAGCGGGGGACAATGAGCAGTTCTTC. Protein sequence: CASRYGLAGDNEQFF.

This clonotype was observed at least ten times. The CDR3 region is CASSLMGAWTQYF. CDR3 DNA: TGTGCCAGCTCTCTGATGGGTGCTTGGACCCAGTACTTC. The rearrangement links TRBV6-2 or TRBV6-3 to TRBJ2-5, with D uncertain. V shed 8 bases and J shed 7 bases, with 17 bases lying between them. This CDR3 spans 13 amino acids. Germline CDR1 MNHEY, CDR2 SVGEGT.

This clonotype was seen at least ten times. The gene calls are TRBV27 and TRBJ1-2; 7 nucleotides align to TRBD1. CDR3 size: 14 residues. The ends lost 3 bases at V and 4 bases at J; junction bases unmatched: 5. The V gene's germline CDR1 is MNHEY and CDR2 SMNVEV (reference sequence). The CDR3 DNA is TGTGCCAGCAGTTTGTCCCCAGGGGGCTATGGCTACACCTTC. Amino acid sequence: CASSLSPGGYGYTF.

The sample holds many counts of this clonotype. J is TRBJ2-3 and V is TRBV20-1, with 9 bases matching TRBD1. The V gene end was trimmed by 6 bases and the J gene end by 0 bases; junction bases not matched to a gene: 4. The CDR3 extends over 14 amino acids. Germline CDR1 and CDR2: DFQATT and SNEGSKA (reference sequence). The CDR3 nucleotides are TGCAGTGCCTTCGACAGGGGGAGCACAGATACGCAGTATTTT. It is translated as CSAFDRGSTDTQYF.

The chain combines TRBV7-9 with TRBJ1-2; D gene unclear. Between the trimmed V and J ends, which lost 0 bases and 7 bases, there was a span of 3 bases. Germline-derived CDR1 and CDR2 are SEHNR and FQNEAQ (reference sequence). This CDR3 spans 11 amino acids. CDR3 coding DNA: TGTGCCAGCAGCTTAGCGGGTGGCTACACCTTC. As protein: CASSLAGGYTF.

Ten or more counts support this clonotype. The chain uses TRBV5-5 and TRBJ2-4; TRBD2 matches 11 bases. Germline CDR1 reads SGHKS; CDR2 reads YYEKEE (reference sequence). This CDR3 comprises 16 residues. Trimming at V came to 0 bases and at J to 7 bases, leaving 6 bases not matched to a gene. The DNA for the CDR3 is TGTGCCAGCAGCTTGGGGGGCACTAGCGGGGGTAACATTCAGTACTTC. It encodes CASSLGGTSGGNIQYF. Together with reference TRBV5-5 and TRBJ2-4, the CDR3 gives the full variable domain: DAGVTQSPTHLIKTRGQQVTLRCSPISGHKSVSWYQQVLGQGPQFIFQYYEKEERGRGNFPDRFSARQFPNYSSELNVNALLLGDSALYLCASSLGGTSGGNIQYFGAGTRLSVL.

This clonotype appeared many times. This chain joins TRBV6-5 and TRBJ1-1; the D is unclear. Germline values: CDR1 MNHEY, CDR2 SVGAGI. The CDR3 sequence is 11 residues long. V gave up 2 bases and J gave up 5 bases, with 3 bases separating them. The CDR3 bases are TGTGCCAGCAGTTACAGGACTGAAGCTTTCTTT. Amino acid sequence: CASSYRTEAFF.

This clonotype has a handful of counts. The V gene is TRBV15, the J gene TRBJ1-1; D is unresolved. V was trimmed by 0 bases and J by 8 bases, leaving 10 bases between them. The germline gives CDR1 LNHNV, CDR2 YYDKDF (reference sequence). This CDR3 spans 13 amino acids. The CDR3 DNA reads as TGTGCCACCAGCAGAGACTACTCCCTAGAAGCTTTCTTT. Translation gives CATSRDYSLEAFF.

This clonotype was seen ten or more times. The chain joins TRBV5-1 to TRBJ2-1, with D perhaps given as TRBD1 or TRBD2 (5 bases each). Germline CDR1 SGHRS, CDR2 YFSETQ. Deletions cut 0 bases from V and 9 bases from J, with 13 bases between. The CDR3 spans 14 residues. The chain's CDR3 is CASSLEEGPGEQFF. In DNA, the CDR3 is TGCGCCAGCAGCTTGGAAGAGGGGCCAGGTGAGCAGTTCTTC.

A word on this clonotype: Relative to the germline gene, one junction end is altered; a read error may explain this. J is TRBJ2-1 and V is TRBV20-1, with 13 nucleotides matching TRBD2. Germline V lookup: CDR1 DFQATT, CDR2 SNEGSKA (reference sequence). CDR3 length: 19 residues. CDR3: CCALGVGLAGRSSYNEQFF. DNA for the CDR3: TGCTGTGCTTTAGGGGTGGGACTAGCGGGGCGGAGCTCCTACAATGAGCAGTTCTTC.

This clonotype has at least ten counts. The V call is TRBV5-1, the J call TRBJ2-2; D is perhaps TRBD1 or TRBD2 (5 bases each). V was pared by 3 bases and J by 4 bases, with 7 bases between. This CDR3 has 13 amino acids. Germline V gene sequence: CDR1 SGHRS, CDR2 YFSETQ. Written as DNA, the CDR3 is TGCGCCAGCAGCTCGGGACCCACCGGGGAGCTGTTTTTT. The encoded protein is CASSSGPTGELFF.

This clonotype has ten or more counts. The chain uses TRBV15 and TRBJ2-3; D unclear. The length of the CDR3 is 13 residues. In germline, CDR1 is LNHNV, CDR2 YYDKDF (reference sequence). V shed 8 bases and J shed 2 bases, with 11 bases lying between them. The CDR3 loop is CATGRGPTDTQYF. CDR3 in DNA: TGTGCCACCGGCCGAGGACCCACAGATACGCAGTATTTT.

This clonotype came up many times. The gene calls are TRBV18 and TRBJ1-5; D call uncertain. Germline V gives CDR1 KGHSH, CDR2 LQKENI. The CDR3 has 14 amino acids. Trimming took off 2 bases at V and 7 bases at J, with 12 bases between the two ends. The CDR3 DNA sequence: TGTGCCAGCTCACCAGTTAGGGCGGAACAGCCCCAGCATTTT. Translating it yields CASSPVRAEQPQHF.

This clonotype was picked up many times. The CDR3 sequence is CSARDTGAANYGYTF. The CDR3 region has the DNA TGCAGTGCTAGAGACACCGGGGCAGCTAACTATGGCTACACCTTC. The chain joins TRBV20-1 to TRBJ1-2, with D possibly matching TRBD1 (5 bases). This CDR3 has 15 residues. Trimming shortened V by 0 bases and J by 0 bases, and 11 bases separated the two germline ends. Looked up from germline, CDR1 is DFQATT and CDR2 is SNEGSKA (reference sequence).

This clonotype showed up many times. The chain employs TRBV24-1 and TRBJ2-5; D possibly uses TRBD1 or TRBD2 (6 bases each). The CDR3 runs 12 residues. The germline V gene encodes CDR1 KGHDR and CDR2 SFDVKD. The V end lost 4 bases, the J end lost 7 bases, and 9 bases lay between the germline ends. The CDR3: CATSDRGGTQYF. CDR3 nucleotides: TGTGCCACCAGTGACAGGGGAGGGACCCAGTACTTC.

This clonotype appeared a few times. V is TRBV12-3 or TRBV12-4 and J is TRBJ1-5; D may be TRBD1 (6 bases). V was clipped by 3 bases and J by 5 bases, with 11 bases between them. The CDR3 is 14 amino acids. The CDR3 bases are TGTGCCAGCAGTTTGCGGGACACTTATCAGCCCCAGCATTTT. It yields the protein CASSLRDTYQPQHF.